One and the same sample provided the 11 T cell receptor beta chains below, sequenced in a study of blood T cell repertoires in COVID-19. Profiling relied on immunoSEQ multiplex PCR, and the TCRdb table lists in-frame clones only, not all of them. The sample has fewer than 300,000 clones; roughly 85% are singletons. Sequencing input: peripheral blood. The receptor set was obtained from a human donor in a cohort sampled during active COVID-19.

This chain joins TRBV7-9 and TRBJ2-7; TRBD1 matches 9 bases. This CDR3 contains 15 residues. The germline gives CDR1 SEHNR, CDR2 FQNEAQ (reference sequence). V trimming: 4 bases; J trimming: 2 bases; junction bases outside the gene matches: 6. The CDR3 here is CASSSIGTGTYEQYF. Here the CDR3 DNA reads TGTGCCAGCAGCTCCATTGGGACAGGGACCTACGAGCAGTACTTC.

The chain employs TRBV11-1 and TRBJ2-1, with D possibly TRBD2 on 6 matching bases. Germline-derived CDR1 and CDR2 are SGHAT and FQDESV (reference sequence). There are 16 residues in the CDR3. Trimming shortened V by 5 bases and J by 4 bases, and 18 bases separated the two germline ends. The CDR3 spells CASSPTPGTGYNEQFF. The CDR3 region has the DNA TGTGCCAGCAGCCCCACCCCCGGGACTGGGTACAATGAGCAGTTCTTC.

The chain links TRBV7-9 to TRBJ2-5; D is unclear. The V gene's germline CDR1 is SEHNR and CDR2 FQNEAQ (reference sequence). The length of the CDR3 is 12 residues. The V end was cut by 3 bases, the J end by 2 bases, with 4 bases between. CDR3 sequence reads: CASSFQQETQYF. Here the CDR3 DNA reads TGTGCCAGCAGCTTTCAACAAGAGACCCAGTACTTC.

This chain links TRBV3-1 (or the pseudogene TRBV3-2) with TRBJ1-1; 7 bases are shared with TRBD1. CDR1 and CDR2 from the germline V gene are LGHDT and YNNKEL (reference sequence). The CDR3 has 14 residues. The V segment lost 5 bases and the J segment 5 bases; nucleotides outside the gene matches: 8. This CDR3 reads CASSTAGGRTEAFF. The DNA of the CDR3 is TGTGCCAGCAGCACAGCAGGGGGTAGAACTGAAGCTTTCTTT.

The CDR3 reads CASSRRPGASGSTDTQYF. CDR3 sequence (DNA): TGTGCCAGCAGCCGAAGACCCGGAGCTAGCGGGAGCACAGATACGCAGTATTTT. V gene TRBV14 combines with J gene TRBJ2-3, with TRBD2 matching over 8 bases. With V trimmed by 4 bases and J by 0 bases, 12 bases remained unmatched. Germline V lookup: CDR1 SGHDN, CDR2 FVKESK. CDR3 size: 18 residues.

The CDR3: CASSFRAPSTDTQYF. Written as DNA, the CDR3 is TGTGCCAGCAGTTTCAGGGCCCCGAGCACAGATACGCAGTATTTT. The V and J genes are TRBV27 and TRBJ2-3, with a weak D call TRBD1 (5 bases). CDR1 MNHEY and CDR2 SMNVEV come from the germline V gene (reference sequence). V was cut by 3 bases and J by 0 bases, with 10 bases left in between. The CDR3 extends over 15 amino acids.

This chain uses TRBV27 with TRBJ2-3, with TRBD1 matching 7 bases. This CDR3 region has 12 residues. Germline V gene data show CDR1 as MNHEY and CDR2 as SMNVEV (reference sequence). J gave up 4 bases and V 6 bases, and 1 base lay outside the gene matches. CDR3 nucleotide sequence: TGTGCCAGCAGACAGGGGCCAGATACGCAGTATTTT. Amino acid sequence: CASRQGPDTQYF.

The CDR3 sequence: CASSPRGARTGNTEAFF. Here the CDR3 DNA reads TGTGCCAGCAGCCCCCGCGGGGCTAGGACGGGGAACACTGAAGCTTTCTTT. The genes are TRBV7-9 and TRBJ1-1, with D tentatively TRBD1 (5 bases). CDR1 SEHNR and CDR2 FQNEAQ come from the germline V gene (reference sequence). The CDR3 spans 17 residues. V dropped 5 bases and J dropped 1 base, with 20 bases sitting between them.

The chain has TRBV19 and TRBJ1-1; perhaps TRBD1 as D (5 bases). Germline CDR1 is LNHDA and CDR2 is SQIVND (reference sequence). This CDR3 spans 16 amino acids. With 5 bases removed from V and 2 bases from J, the gap between germline ends came to 18 bases. The CDR3 DNA reads as TGTGCCAGTAGTTCTCCGGGTGGGGCCAAAAACACTGAAGCTTTCTTT. Protein sequence: CASSSPGGAKNTEAFF.

The chain joins TRBV18 to TRBJ2-1; D may be TRBD1 (5 bases). The CDR3 covers 17 residues. Deletions cut 0 bases from V and 1 base from J, with 13 bases between. The germline V gene encodes CDR1 KGHSH and CDR2 LQKENI. The CDR3 loop is CASSPPAGNPSYNEQFF. The CDR3 nucleotides are TGTGCCAGCTCACCACCCGCAGGGAACCCATCCTACAATGAGCAGTTCTTC.

This chain connects TRBV13 to TRBJ2-3; D gene unclear. CDR1 and CDR2 from the germline V gene are PRHDT and FYEKMQ (reference sequence). The CDR3 covers 14 residues. Trimming took off 4 bases at V and 6 bases at J, with 14 bases between the two ends. The CDR3, as DNA: TGTGCCAGCAGCTCGCCACTCGTTTGGGATACGCAGTATTTT. Translation gives CASSSPLVWDTQYF. Drawing the rest from reference TRBV13 and TRBJ2-3, the complete variable domain is AAGVIQSPRHLIKEKRETATLKCYPIPRHDTVYWYQQGPGQDPQFLISFYEKMQSDKGSIPDRFSAQQFSDYHSELNMSSLELGDSALYFCASSSPLVWDTQYFGPGTRLTVL.